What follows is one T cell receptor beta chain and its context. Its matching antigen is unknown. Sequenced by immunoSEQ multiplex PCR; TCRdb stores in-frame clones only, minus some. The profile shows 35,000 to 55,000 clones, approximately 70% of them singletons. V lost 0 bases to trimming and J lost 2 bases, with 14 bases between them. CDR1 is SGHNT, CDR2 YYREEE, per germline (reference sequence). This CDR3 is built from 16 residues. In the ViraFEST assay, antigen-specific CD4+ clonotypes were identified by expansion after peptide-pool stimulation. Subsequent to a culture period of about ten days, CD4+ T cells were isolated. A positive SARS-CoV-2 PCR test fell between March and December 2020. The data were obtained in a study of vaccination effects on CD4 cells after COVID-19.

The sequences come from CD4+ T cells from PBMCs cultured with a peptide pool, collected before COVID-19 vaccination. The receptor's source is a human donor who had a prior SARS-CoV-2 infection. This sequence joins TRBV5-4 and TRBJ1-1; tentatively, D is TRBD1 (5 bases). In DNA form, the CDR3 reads TGTGCCAGCAGCTTGGATTCGGGAGGGACTAACACTGAAGCTTTCTTT. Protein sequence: CASSLDSGGTNTEAFF.